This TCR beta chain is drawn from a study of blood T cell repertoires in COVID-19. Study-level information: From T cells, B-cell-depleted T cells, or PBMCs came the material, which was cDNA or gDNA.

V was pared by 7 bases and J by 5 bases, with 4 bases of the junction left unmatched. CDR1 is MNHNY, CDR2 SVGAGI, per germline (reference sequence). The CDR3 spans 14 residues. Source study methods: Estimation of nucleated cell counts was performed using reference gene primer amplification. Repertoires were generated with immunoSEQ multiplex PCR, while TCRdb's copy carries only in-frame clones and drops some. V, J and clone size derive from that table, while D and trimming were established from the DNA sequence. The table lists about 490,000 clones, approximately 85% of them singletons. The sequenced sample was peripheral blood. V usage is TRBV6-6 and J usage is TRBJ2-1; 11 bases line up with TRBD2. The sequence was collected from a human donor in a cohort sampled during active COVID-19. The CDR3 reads CASTGTSGNNEQFF. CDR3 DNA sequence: TGTGCCAGCACCGGGACTAGCGGCAACAATGAGCAGTTCTTC.